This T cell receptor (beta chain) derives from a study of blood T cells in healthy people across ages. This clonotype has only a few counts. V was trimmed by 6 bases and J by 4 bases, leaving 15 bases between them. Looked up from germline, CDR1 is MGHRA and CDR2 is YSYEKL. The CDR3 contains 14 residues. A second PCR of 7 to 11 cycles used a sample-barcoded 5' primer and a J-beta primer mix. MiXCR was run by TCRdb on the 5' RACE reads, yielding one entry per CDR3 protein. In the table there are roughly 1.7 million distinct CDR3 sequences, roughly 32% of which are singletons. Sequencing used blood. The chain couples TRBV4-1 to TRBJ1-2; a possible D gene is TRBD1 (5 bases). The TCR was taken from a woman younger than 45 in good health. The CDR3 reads CASSPTGHGYGYTF. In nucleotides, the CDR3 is TGCGCCAGCAGTCCAACAGGCCATGGCTATGGCTACACCTTC.